The clone carrying this T cell receptor (beta chain) was seen a few times. Germline V gives CDR1 LGHDT, CDR2 YNNKEL (reference sequence). Trimming cost V 1 base and J 6 bases, with 9 bases left between them. This CDR3 spans 13 amino acids. The data derive from a study of T cells of healthy individuals. MiXCR, run by TCRdb on the 5' RACE reads, gives a single entry per CDR3 protein. This sample has 65,000 to 95,000 distinct CDR3 sequences, with roughly 5.1% found just once. The sequence came from a female donor in good health. V is TRBV3-1 and J is TRBJ1-2; D gene ambiguous. CDR3 region: CASSQGGIHGYTF. As DNA, the CDR3 is TGTGCCAGCAGCCAAGGGGGAATTCATGGCTACACCTTC. The variable domain in full, with the rest retrieved from reference TRBV3-1 and TRBJ1-2, is DTAVSQTPKYLVTQMGNDKSIKCEQNLGHDTMYWYKQDSKKFLKIMFSYNNKELIINETVPNRFSPKSPDKAHLNLHINSLELGDSAVYFCASSQGGIHGYTFGSGTRLTVV.